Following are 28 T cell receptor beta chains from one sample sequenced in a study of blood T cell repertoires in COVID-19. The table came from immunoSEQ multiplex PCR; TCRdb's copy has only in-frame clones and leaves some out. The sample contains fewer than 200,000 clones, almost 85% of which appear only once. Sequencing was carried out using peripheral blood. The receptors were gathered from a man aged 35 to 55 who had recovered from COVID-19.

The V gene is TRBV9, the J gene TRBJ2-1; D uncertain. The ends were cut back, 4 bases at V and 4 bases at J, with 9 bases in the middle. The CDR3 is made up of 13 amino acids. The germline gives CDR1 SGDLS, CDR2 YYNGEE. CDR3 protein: CASSLHLYNEQFF. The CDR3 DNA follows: TGTGCCAGCAGCCTCCACCTATACAATGAGCAGTTCTTC.

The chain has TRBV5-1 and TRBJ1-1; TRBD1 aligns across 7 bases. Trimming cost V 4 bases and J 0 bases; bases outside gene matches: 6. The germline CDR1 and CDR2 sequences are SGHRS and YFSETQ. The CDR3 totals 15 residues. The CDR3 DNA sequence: TGCGCCAGCAGCATCTCCCAGGGGGTGAACACTGAAGCTTTCTTT. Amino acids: CASSISQGVNTEAFF.

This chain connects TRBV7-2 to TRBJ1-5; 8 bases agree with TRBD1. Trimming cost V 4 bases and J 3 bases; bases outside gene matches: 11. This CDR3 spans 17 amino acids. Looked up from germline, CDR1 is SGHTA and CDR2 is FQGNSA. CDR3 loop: CASSSSGGTGFNQPQHF. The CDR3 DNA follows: TGTGCCAGCAGCTCCTCAGGGGGCACAGGGTTCAATCAGCCCCAGCATTTT.

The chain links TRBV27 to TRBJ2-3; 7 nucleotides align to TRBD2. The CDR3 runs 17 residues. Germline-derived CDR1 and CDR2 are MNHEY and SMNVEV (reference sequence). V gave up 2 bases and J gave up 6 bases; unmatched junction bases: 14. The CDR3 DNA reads TGTGCCAGCAGTTTAGGTTTGATGGGAGGGCCGAGGGATACGCAGTATTTT. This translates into CASSLGLMGGPRDTQYF.

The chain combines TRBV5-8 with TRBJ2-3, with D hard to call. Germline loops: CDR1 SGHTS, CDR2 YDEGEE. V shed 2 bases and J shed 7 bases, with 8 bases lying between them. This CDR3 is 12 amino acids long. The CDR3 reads CASSFLENTQYF. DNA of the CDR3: TGTGCCAGCAGCTTTTTAGAGAATACGCAGTATTTT.

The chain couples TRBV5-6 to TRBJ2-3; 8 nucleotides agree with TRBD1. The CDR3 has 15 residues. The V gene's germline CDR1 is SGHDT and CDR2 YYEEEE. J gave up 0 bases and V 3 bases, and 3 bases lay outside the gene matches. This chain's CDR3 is CASSSGQGSTDTQYF. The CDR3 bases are TGTGCCAGCAGCTCTGGACAGGGCAGCACAGATACGCAGTATTTT. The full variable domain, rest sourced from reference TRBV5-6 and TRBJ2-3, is DAGVTQSPTHLIKTRGQQVTLRCSPKSGHDTVSWYQQALGQGPQFIFQYYEEEERQRGNFPDRFSGHQFPNYSSELNVNALLLGDSALYLCASSSGQGSTDTQYFGPGTRLTVL.

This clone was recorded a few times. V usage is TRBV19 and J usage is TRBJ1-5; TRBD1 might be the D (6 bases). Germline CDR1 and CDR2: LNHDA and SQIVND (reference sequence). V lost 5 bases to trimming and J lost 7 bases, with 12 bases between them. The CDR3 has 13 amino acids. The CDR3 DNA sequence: TGTGCCAGTAGTGAACAGGGAAGCCAGCCCCAGCATTTT. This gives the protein CASSEQGSQPQHF.

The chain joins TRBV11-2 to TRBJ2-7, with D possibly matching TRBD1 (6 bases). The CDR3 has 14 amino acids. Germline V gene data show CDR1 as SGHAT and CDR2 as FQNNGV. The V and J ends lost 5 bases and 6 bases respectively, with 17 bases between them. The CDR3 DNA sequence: TGTGCCAGCAGCGTGGACAGTTTCTCGCCCGAGCAGTACTTC. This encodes CASSVDSFSPEQYF. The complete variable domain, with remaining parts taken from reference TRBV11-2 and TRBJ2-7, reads EAGVAQSPRYKIIEKRQSVAFWCNPISGHATLYWYQQILGQGPKLLIQFQNNGVVDDSQLPKDRFSAERLKGVDSTLKIQPAKLEDSAVYLCASSVDSFSPEQYFGPGTRLTVT.

The CDR3 DNA reads as TGTGCCATCACCGCACAGGACCCCGGGGAGCTGTTTTTT. Residues: CAITAQDPGELFF. The chain links TRBV10-3 to TRBJ2-2; the D gene is possibly TRBD1 (5 bases). V dropped 7 bases and J dropped 6 bases, with 12 bases sitting between them. The germline CDR1 and CDR2 sequences are ENHRY and SYGVKD. The CDR3 runs 13 residues.

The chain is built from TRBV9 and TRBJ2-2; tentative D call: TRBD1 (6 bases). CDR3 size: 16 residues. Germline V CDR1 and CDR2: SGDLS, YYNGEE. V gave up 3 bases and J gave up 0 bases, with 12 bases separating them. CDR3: CASSEGGFANTGELFF. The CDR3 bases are TGTGCCAGCAGCGAAGGGGGATTCGCGAACACCGGGGAGCTGTTTTTT.

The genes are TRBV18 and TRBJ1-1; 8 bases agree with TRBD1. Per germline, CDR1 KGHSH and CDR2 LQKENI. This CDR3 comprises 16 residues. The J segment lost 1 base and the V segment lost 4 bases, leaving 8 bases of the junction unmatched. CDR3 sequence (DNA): TGTGCCAGCTCACAAAGCCTCGACAGGGGGAACACTGAAGCTTTCTTT. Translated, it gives CASSQSLDRGNTEAFF.

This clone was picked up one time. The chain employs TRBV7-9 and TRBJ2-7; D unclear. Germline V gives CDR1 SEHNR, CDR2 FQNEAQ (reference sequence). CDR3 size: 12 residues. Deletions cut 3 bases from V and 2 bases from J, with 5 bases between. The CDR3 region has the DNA TGTGCCAGCAGCTTTACAGCCTACGAGCAGTACTTC. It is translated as CASSFTAYEQYF.

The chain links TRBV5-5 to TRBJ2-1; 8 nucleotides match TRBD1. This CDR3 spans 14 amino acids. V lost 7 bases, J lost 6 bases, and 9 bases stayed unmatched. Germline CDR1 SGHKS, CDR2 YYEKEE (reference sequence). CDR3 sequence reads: CASSVWTGINEQFF. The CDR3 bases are TGTGCCAGCTCTGTCTGGACAGGGATCAATGAGCAGTTCTTC.

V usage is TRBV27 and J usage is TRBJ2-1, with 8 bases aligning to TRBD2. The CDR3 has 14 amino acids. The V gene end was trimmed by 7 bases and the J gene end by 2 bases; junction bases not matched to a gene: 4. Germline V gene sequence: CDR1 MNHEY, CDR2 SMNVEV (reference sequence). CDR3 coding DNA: TGTGCCAGCAAACCGGGGGGGGCCTACAATGAGCAGTTCTTC. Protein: CASKPGGAYNEQFF.

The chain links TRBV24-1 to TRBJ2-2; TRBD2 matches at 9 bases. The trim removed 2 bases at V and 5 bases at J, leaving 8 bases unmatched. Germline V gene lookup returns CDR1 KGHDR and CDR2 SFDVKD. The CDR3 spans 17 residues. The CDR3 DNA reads TGTGCCACCAGTGATTCCCCCGGGCGGGGGGGGACCGGGGAGCTGTTTTTT. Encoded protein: CATSDSPGRGGTGELFF.

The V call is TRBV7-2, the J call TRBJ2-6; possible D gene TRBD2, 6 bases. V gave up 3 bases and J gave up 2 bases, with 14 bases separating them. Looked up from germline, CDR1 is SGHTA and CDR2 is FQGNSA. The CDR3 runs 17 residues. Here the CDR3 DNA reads TGTGCCAGCAGCTTTCCAAGGCGGGGCGCTGGGGCCAACGTCCTGACTTTC. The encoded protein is CASSFPRRGAGANVLTF.

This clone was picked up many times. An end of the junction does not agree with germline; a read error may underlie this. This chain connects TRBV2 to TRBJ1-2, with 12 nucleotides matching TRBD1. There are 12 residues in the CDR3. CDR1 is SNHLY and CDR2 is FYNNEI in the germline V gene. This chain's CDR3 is CASTWDRGPSAF. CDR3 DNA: TGTGCCAGCACGTGGGACAGGGGGCCTAGTGCCTTC.

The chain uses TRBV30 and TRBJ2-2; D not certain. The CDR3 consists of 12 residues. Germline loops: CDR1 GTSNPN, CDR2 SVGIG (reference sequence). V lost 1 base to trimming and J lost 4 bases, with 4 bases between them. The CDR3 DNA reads TGTGCCTGGAGTGCGGGCACCGGGGAGCTGTTTTTT. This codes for CAWSAGTGELFF.

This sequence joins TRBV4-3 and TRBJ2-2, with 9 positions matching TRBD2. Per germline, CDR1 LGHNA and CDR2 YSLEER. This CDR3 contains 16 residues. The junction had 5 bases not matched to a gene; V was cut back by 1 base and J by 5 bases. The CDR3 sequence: CASSQVISGGTGELFF. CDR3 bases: TGCGCCAGCAGCCAAGTGATTAGCGGGGGAACCGGGGAGCTGTTTTTT.

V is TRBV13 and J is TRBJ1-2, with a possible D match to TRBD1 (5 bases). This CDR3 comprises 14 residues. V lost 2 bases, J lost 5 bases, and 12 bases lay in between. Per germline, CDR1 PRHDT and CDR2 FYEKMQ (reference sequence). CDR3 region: CASSLRGEGYGYTF. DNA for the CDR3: TGTGCCAGCAGCTTACGGGGGGAAGGTTATGGCTACACCTTC.

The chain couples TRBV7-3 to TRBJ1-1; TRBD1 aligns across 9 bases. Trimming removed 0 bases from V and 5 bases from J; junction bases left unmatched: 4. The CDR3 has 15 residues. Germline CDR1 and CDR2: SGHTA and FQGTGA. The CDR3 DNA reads TGTGCCAGCAGCTTAACGGGACAGGGTGGAACTGAAGCTTTCTTT. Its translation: CASSLTGQGGTEAFF.

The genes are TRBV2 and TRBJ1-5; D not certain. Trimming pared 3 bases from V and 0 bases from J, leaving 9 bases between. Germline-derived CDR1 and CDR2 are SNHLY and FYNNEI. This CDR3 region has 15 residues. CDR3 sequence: CASSDGENSNQPQHF. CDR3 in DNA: TGTGCCAGCAGTGACGGAGAAAATAGCAATCAGCCCCAGCATTTT. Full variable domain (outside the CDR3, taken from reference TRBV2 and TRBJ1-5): EPEVTQTPSHQVTQMGQEVILRCVPISNHLYFYWYRQILGQKVEFLVSFYNNEISEKSEIFDDQFSVERPDGSNFTLKIRSTKLEDSAMYFCASSDGENSNQPQHFGDGTRLSIL.

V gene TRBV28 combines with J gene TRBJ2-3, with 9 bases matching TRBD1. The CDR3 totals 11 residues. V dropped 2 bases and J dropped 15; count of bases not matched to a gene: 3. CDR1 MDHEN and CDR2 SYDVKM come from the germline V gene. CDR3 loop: CASSLGDRDYF. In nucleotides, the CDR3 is TGTGCCAGCAGTTTAGGGGACAGGGACTATTTT.

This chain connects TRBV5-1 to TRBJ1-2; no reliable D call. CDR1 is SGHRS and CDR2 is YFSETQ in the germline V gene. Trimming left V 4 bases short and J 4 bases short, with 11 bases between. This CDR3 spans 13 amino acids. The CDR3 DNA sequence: TGCGCCAGCAGCGACTGGGGAGGCTATGGCTACACCTTC. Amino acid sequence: CASSDWGGYGYTF.

The CDR3 loop is CASSVEDSSYNSPLHF. Written as DNA, the CDR3 is TGTGCCAGCAGCGTAGAGGACAGCTCCTATAATTCACCCCTCCACTTT. The chain carries TRBV9 and TRBJ1-6; a weak D match, TRBD1 (6 bases). The CDR3 has 16 amino acids. The ends were cut back, 0 bases at V and 0 bases at J, with 7 bases in the middle. Germline V gives CDR1 SGDLS, CDR2 YYNGEE.

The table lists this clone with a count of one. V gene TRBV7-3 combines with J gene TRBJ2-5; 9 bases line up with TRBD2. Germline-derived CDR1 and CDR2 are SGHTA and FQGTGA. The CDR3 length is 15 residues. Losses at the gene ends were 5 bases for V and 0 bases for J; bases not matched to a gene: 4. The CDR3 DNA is TGTGCCAGCAGCCGTAGCGGGGGTAACCAAGAGACCCAGTACTTC. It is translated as CASSRSGGNQETQYF.

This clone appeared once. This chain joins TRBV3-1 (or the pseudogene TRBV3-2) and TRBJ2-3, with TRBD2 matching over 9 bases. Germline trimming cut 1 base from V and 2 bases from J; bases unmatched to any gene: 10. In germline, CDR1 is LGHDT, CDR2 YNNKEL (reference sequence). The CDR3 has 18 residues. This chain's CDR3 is CASSQVLAAGGPTDTQYF. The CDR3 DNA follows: TGTGCCAGCAGCCAAGTTTTAGCCGCGGGAGGGCCCACAGATACGCAGTATTTT.

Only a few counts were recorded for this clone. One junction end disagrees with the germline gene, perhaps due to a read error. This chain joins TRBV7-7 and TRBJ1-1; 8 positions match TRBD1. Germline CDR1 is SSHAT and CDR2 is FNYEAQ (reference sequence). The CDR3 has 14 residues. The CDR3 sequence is CASSLYQGATEAFF. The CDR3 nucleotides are TGTGCTAGCAGCTTATATCAGGGGGCGACTGAAGCTTTCTTT.